These T cell receptor beta chains were read from a single sample in a study of CD8 T cells in ankylosing spondylitis. TCRdb ran MiXCR on the 5' RACE reads and lists one entry per CDR3 protein. The sample contains 150,000 or so distinct CDR3 sequences, about 9.9% of which appear only once. Sequenced material: blood, either unsorted or a sorted T cell fraction (not recorded which). These receptors were collected from a male donor with ankylosing spondylitis or in good health (not recorded which). The CDR3 runs from the conserved cysteine through the conserved F or W. The D gene is left open where the match is weak. For some rows the clone size is stated as once, few or many, or as a class when expanded; others skip it.

TRBV11-2	NA	TRBJ1-4	many	TGTGCCAGCACCCGGGGATATAATGAAAAACTGTTTTTT	CASTRGYNEKLFF
TRBV4-2	NA	TRBJ2-1	many	TGTGCCAGCAGTCCTAAGTTCGCAAGTTACAATGAGCAGTTCTTC	CASSPKFASYNEQFF
TRBV5-6	NA	TRBJ2-5	NA	TGTGCCAGCAGCTTGGATCAGCAGACCCAGTACTTC	CASSLDQQTQYF
TRBV20-1	NA	TRBJ1-5	many	TGCAGTGCTGGAGAGGGGAGGTCAAGCAATCAGCCCCAGCATTTT	CSAGEGRSSNQPQHF
TRBV18	TRBD1	TRBJ1-1	few	TGTGCCAGCTCAACAAACAGGGGGCTGAACACTGAAGCTTTCTTT	CASSTNRGLNTEAFF
TRBV29-1	NA	TRBJ1-2	many	TGCAGCGTTGAAACACCAGGGGAGAGTGGCTACACCTTC	CSVETPGESGYTF
TRBV7-9	TRBD1	TRBJ2-3	NA	TGTGCCAGCAGCGAGGGACAGTACACAGATACGCAGTATTTT	CASSEGQYTDTQYF
TRBV29-1	NA	TRBJ2-3	NA	TGCAGCGTTGAACCCACCACAGATACGCAGTATTTT	CSVEPTTDTQYF
TRBV7-8	NA	TRBJ2-1	few	TGTGCCAGCAGCTTAGTATGGCGGGGTGGGGTTGAGCAGTTCTTC	CASSLVWRGGVEQFF
TRBV29-1	NA	TRBJ2-5	many	TGCAGCGTTGAAGATCGGCTACCCCGGGATTGGACCCAGTACTTC	CSVEDRLPRDWTQYF
TRBV9	TRBD2	TRBJ2-4	many	TGTGCCAGCAGCGAGGGTACTAGCGGGAGTGGAGCCAAAAACATTCAGTACTTC	CASSEGTSGSGAKNIQYF
TRBV11-2	NA	TRBJ1-3	few	TGTGCCAGCAGCTTTGAGAGAGGAAACACCATATATTTT	CASSFERGNTIYF
TRBV11-2	TRBD2	TRBJ2-3	NA	TGTGCCAGCAGACGATTTCCGGGACTAGCGGGAGGAACAGATACGCAGTATTTT	CASRRFPGLAGGTDTQYF
TRBV28	NA	TRBJ1-5	many	TGTGCCAGCAGCCCCTCCTCGGGTGGGGGGCGCGTTCAGCCCCAGCATTTT	CASSPSSGGGRVQPQHF
TRBV18	NA	TRBJ1-1	many	TGTGCCAGCTCACGAGACCTAGAAGCTTTCTTT	CASSRDLEAFF
TRBV12-3/TRBV12-4	TRBD1	TRBJ1-5	many	TGTGCCAGCAGTTTAGTGGGCCAGGGGGCCGGCAATCAGCCCCAGCATTTT	CASSLVGQGAGNQPQHF
TRBV7-2	NA	TRBJ2-5	many	TGTGCCAGCAGCTTAGTCTGGGGGGCGCGGGAGACCCAGTACTTC	CASSLVWGARETQYF